This T cell receptor (beta chain) appears in the sequencing data of a study of cytomegalovirus exposure and HLA in healthy donors (TCRdb year 2017). Study-level background: An earlier analysis of about 530 of the donors reported roughly 300 Gb of sequence data and about 120 million unique TCR beta sequences obtained from roughly 180 million T cells. About 320 gigabases of sequencing data and approximately 93 million unique TCR sequences were included in an early release covering around 600 HLA-typed donors. All discovery cohort repertoires had been generated using a single sequencing platform. A later analysis re-examined previously published TCR beta repertoires from hundreds of donors and added high-resolution HLA genotyping to investigate patterns of TCR occurrence. HLA typing covered class I and class II loci at four-digit resolution. The study aimed to test whether signatures of past pathogen exposure could be identified by cataloging public T cell receptors. In the later analysis, no new phenotypic data were used to find candidate immune exposures; instead, reliance was placed on TCR beta sequences and their occurrence across donors. Alongside the repertoire data, information on donor age, sex, ethnicity and CMV serostatus was compiled. A later genetic analysis took genome-wide SNP genotypes for about three fifths of the roughly 670 donors and used that subset as a discovery cohort. An earlier analysis of 500 to 650 of the donors applied high-throughput TCR beta sequencing to assess whether each TCR beta V gene segment acted as functional or pseudogenic. In addition to the first cohort of roughly 670 subjects, a separate validation cohort of under 150 different subjects was used. Across some 400 genotyped donors of the cohort, an average of about 240,000 unique TCR beta nucleotide sequences per donor were sequenced, and approximately 17% of those sequences were non-productive. Typing coverage differed by locus: A, B, C, DRB1 and DQB1 were typed in roughly 629-630 donors, DQA1 in 500 to 550, DPA1 in around 610, and DPB1 in around 440. The T cell repertoires of 670 or so subjects were profiled by immunosequencing and related to cytomegalovirus serostatus. The study combined high-throughput TCR immunosequencing, statistical association of individual TCRs with disease status, and machine learning to predict cytomegalovirus infection status. Roughly five DR-DQ haplotypes were handled as single units for association and clustering because linkage in the cohort was strong. The genetic ancestry cluster associated with self-reported Caucasian donors included over 80% of the roughly 380 genotyped donors. Study-level results and caveats: Sequencing depth was assumed to be roughly uniform across donors in the presence/absence analyses, though that assumption may not hold. A later analysis associated 16,951 TCR beta sequences with specific HLA alleles at a false discovery rate of 0.05. Across donors, most TCR sequences were observed very rarely, whereas some public TCRs were present in many individuals. According to a later genetic analysis, donors in an Asian-associated ancestry cluster had fewer N-insertions in productive TCRs than the roughly 660-donor mean. Because HLA typing was unavailable for some donors at each locus, only the typed subset was used in association tests. In an earlier analysis of 587 of the donors, most TCR beta V segments appeared in productive rearrangements about 87% or about 30% of the time, broadly matching IMGT annotations. In this cohort, only TCR beta chains were sequenced, and detectable features were limited by the absence of alpha or paired-chain data. Three of the identified cytomegalovirus-associated TCR beta chains were confirmed in vitro to be specific for cytomegalovirus antigens. The 87-base-pair reads could not distinguish some IMGT-functional V segments, including TRBV6-2 and TRBV6-3, so those segments were excluded. When HLA alleles, especially DR and DQ, strongly co-occurred, attributing TCR associations to individual alleles was difficult. The authors suggested that the approach could potentially be generalized to other disease states and immunological phenotypes. Correlated functional status among segregating V segments might be attributable to linkage disequilibrium, but an unknown experimental factor could not be ruled out. V-gene and J-gene trimming of TCR beta chains was associated with a missense DCLRE1C variant in a later genetic analysis, and the association was replicated in an independent cohort. Because counts were too low, roughly 17 rarely observed V segments, including chromosome 9 orphons, were left out of the earlier analysis of about 500 of the donors. The study listed 164 TCR beta chains as associated with cytomegalovirus. In a later analysis, HLA-associated TCR beta chains showed more clonal expansion and lower generation probabilities than non-associated chains that were equally common. A further reported finding was that TCR beta sequences accurately predicted the HLA-A and HLA-B alleles for most subjects in the first cohort. In a later analysis, the rate of TCR association differed among HLA loci, with DRB1 alleles having the most associated TCRs and HLA-C alleles having the fewest. CMV serostatus was the only immune exposure information available for the cohort. Cytomegalovirus status was reported to be diagnosed by the classifier with high specificity and sensitivity in both the original and validation cohorts. A cluster of highly shared sequence variants was judged likely to represent a technical artifact of the sequencing pipeline. Several of the top co-occurrence clusters appeared to be linked to parvovirus B19, influenza, CMV and Epstein-Barr virus, according to a later analysis. In a later analysis, most CMV-associated TCR beta chains were found to appear HLA-restricted, with HLA associations seemingly driven largely by CMV exposure.

The method was the immunoSEQ multiplex PCR assay. The multiplex PCR relied on a mix of 60 forward primers for TCR Vbeta segments and 13 reverse primers for TCR Jbeta segments. The CDR3 region of rearranged TCR beta genes was amplified from genomic DNA by a multiplex PCR assay. The Illumina HiSeq System was used to sequence the amplified TCR beta libraries as 87-base-pair reads. As for the authors' bioinformatics: A later analysis tallied around 87 million unique TCR beta chains across the 600 to 700 repertoires, and around 12 million of those chains were shared by two or more donors. A nearest-neighbor algorithm error-corrected the raw reads and collapsed the reads into unique sequences, merging closely related sequences to remove PCR and sequencing errors. To assign V, D and J gene segments, CDR3 sequences were aligned to IMGT reference sequences. For a sequence to be retained, at least a six-nucleotide match to both a V gene segment and a J gene segment was required. Rearrangements were classified as productive when the CDR3 lacked stop codons and remained in frame with V and J, and all other rearrangements were classified as non-productive. Following IMGT convention, CDR3 was defined as the stretch from the second conserved V-encoded cysteine to the conserved J-encoded phenylalanine. In an earlier analysis of 500 to 650 of the donors, sequences lacking an unambiguous match to a single V gene segment were excluded. An earlier analysis of 450 to 650 of the donors called V segments functional above 56.7% productive rearrangements and segregating when the between-donor standard deviation exceeded 5%. A statistical classification framework was built to diagnose cytomegalovirus status from the catalog of TCR beta chain sequences. A later analysis assigned V and J genes by comparing TCR nucleotide sequences with IMGT/GENE-DB human TR gene sequences. The TCRdist pipeline was used in a later analysis to assign CDR3 sequences and most-parsimonious VDJ recombination scenarios. In a later analysis, each TCR beta chain was defined by its CDR3 amino acid sequence together with its V-gene family, and reads without a unique V-gene family were excluded. As a way to deal with suspected cross-contamination and a sequencing artifact, a later analysis dropped 500 to 700 nucleotide sequences that were highly shared and had low generation probability. For each public chain, a later analysis derived a clonal expansion index from normalized ranks of inferred template counts within each repertoire. A later analysis computed generation probabilities with a VDJ recombination model fitted to out-of-frame rearrangements, and checked the results against IGoR. In a later analysis, TCR-TCR, TCR-HLA and TCR-CMV co-occurrence was scored with hypergeometric tests, and a repertoire-size bias correction was applied to TCR pairs. A later analysis estimated false discovery rates by permuting HLA or CMV assignments 20 times. In a later analysis, co-occurring TCRs were grouped with DBSCAN, and TCRdist sequence similarity was added when clustering was performed within HLA-allele-positive subsets. Repertoires with fewer than 30,000 or more than 120,000 public chains, plus five repertoires with anomalous nucleotide sharing, were excluded from co-occurrence clustering. Not all clones reach the TCRdb copy of this immuneACCESS table, which keeps in-frame sequences only. Checked studies attribute under half of the gap to unresolved V genes and leave the rest unexplained. The V and J calls and clone size are taken from that table; D and trimming were inferred from the DNA. The sample table contains 130,000 or so clones; only one count was recorded for 65% to 90% of them. The top ten clonotypes cover 2.5% to 3.5% of the sample.

The cohort consisted of 670 or so healthy bone marrow donors. At the time of sampling, all cohort members were nominally healthy, though unrecorded immune exposures were likely present. The donor was CMV seropositive and belonged to the group of about 290 seropositive cohort members. A peripheral blood sample was provided by each donor, and peripheral blood mononuclear cells were used for TCR beta sequencing. Genomic DNA extraction from the blood cell samples was performed with the Qiagen DNeasy Blood Extraction Kit. This clone has only one observation. Its specific antigen is unknown. The sample holds no much larger clone one base away, and base qualities are not on file. Sequences SGHNT (CDR1) and YYREEE (CDR2) are obtained from the germline V gene (reference sequence). The germline V end is reduced by 4 bases and the J end by 7 bases; junction bases left unmatched: 5. From cysteine to phenylalanine, the CDR3 is 13 amino acids long. Only the CDR3 DNA is retained, 39 bases long and in frame from the first base.

The clonotype originates from a woman aged 18-35 years in good health and CMV-seropositive. Sequencing was performed on PBMCs. In this chain, TRBV5-4 is recombined with TRBJ2-1; 7 middle bases align to TRBD2. The bases read TGTGCCAGCAGCCGACTCGGGGGGAATGAGCAGTTCTTC. Its translation reads: CASSRLGGNEQFF.